A single sample gave rise to the 2 T cell receptor beta chains below, sequenced in a study of blood T cell repertoires in COVID-19 (dated by TCRdb to about 2020). Libraries came from the immunoSEQ multiplex PCR assay. TCRdb obtained this table from immuneACCESS and retained in-frame rearrangements with V and J assigned. These tables miss some clones; where compared with another copy, unresolved V genes account for less than half of the shortfall, and the remainder is unexplained. Present in this sample are 150,000 to 200,000 clones, roughly nine tenths of which were seen just once. The top ten clones comprise around 2.3% of the sample. Material: PBMCs or T cells enriched from blood (not recorded which). The receptors originated from a middle-aged woman with acute COVID-19.

The chain couples TRBV5-1 to TRBJ2-3, with TRBD1 matching over 8 bases. The CDR3 runs 15 residues. Germline values: CDR1 SGHRS, CDR2 YFSETQ. The ends lost 1 base at V and 6 bases at J; junction bases unmatched: 7. CDR3 residues: CASSLSQGAGDTQYF. The CDR3 nucleotides read TGCGCCAGCAGCTTGTCTCAGGGGGCAGGGGATACGCAGTATTTT.

V and J are TRBV5-1 and TRBJ1-1, with 10 bases that match TRBD1. CDR3 length: 16 amino acids. The germline gives CDR1 SGHRS, CDR2 YFSETQ. V shed 5 bases, J shed 6 bases, and the junction held 13 bases outside the gene matches. The CDR3, as DNA: TGCGCCAGCAGTTGGACTTTCGGGACAGGGGAAGCTGAAGCTTTCTTT. It specifies CASSWTFGTGEAEAFF. Together with reference TRBV5-1 and TRBJ1-1, the CDR3 gives the full variable domain: KAGVTQTPRYLIKTRGQQVTLSCSPISGHRSVSWYQQTPGQGLQFLFEYFSETQRNKGNFPGRFSGRQFSNSRSEMNVSTLELGDSALYLCASSWTFGTGEAEAFFGQGTRLTVV.